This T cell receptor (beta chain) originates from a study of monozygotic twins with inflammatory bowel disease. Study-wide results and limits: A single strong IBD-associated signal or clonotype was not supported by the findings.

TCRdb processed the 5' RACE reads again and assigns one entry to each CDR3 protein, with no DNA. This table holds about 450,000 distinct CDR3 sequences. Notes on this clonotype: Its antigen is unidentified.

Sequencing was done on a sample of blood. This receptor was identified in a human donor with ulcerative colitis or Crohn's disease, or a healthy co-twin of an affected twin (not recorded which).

This chain's CDR3 is CASSSRQGQETQYF. The chain has TRBV27 and TRBJ2-5; TCRdb reports TRBD1, a call that lacks DNA to check it against. The V gene's germline CDR1 is MNHEY and CDR2 SMNVEV (reference sequence). The CDR3 length is 14 residues.